A selection of T cell receptor beta chains follows, all from one sample in a study of radiotherapy plus CTLA-4 blockade in lung cancer. TCRdb's table, derived via immunoSEQ multiplex PCR, lists solely in-frame clones and lacks some. The sample has 45,000 to 55,000 clones, 80% to 85% seen once. The specimen was peripheral blood, collected from a patient treated with radiotherapy plus ipilimumab. The origin of the receptors is a human donor with non-small cell lung cancer who had stable disease on radiotherapy plus ipilimumab. Each CDR3 is given with its conserved first and last residue. The D gene is left open where the match is weak. Part of the rows lack a size; the others show once, few, many or a class for expanded clones.

clone_size d_call cdr3_length j_call v_call cdr3_aa cdr3_nt
- TRBD2 14 TRBJ2-7 TRBV10-1 CASSTSGGAGEQYF TGCGCCAGCTCGACTTCGGGGGGGGCTGGCGAGCAGTACTTC
- - 17 TRBJ2-3 TRBV15 CATSSLGRGASTDTQYF TGTGCCACCAGCAGTTTGGGGCGCGGAGCTAGCACAGATACGCAGTATTTT
- - 13 TRBJ2-2 TRBV28 CASRGPNTGELFF TGTGCCAGCAGGGGCCCAAACACCGGGGAGCTGTTTTTT
- - 16 TRBJ2-3 TRBV16 CASSRTAAASTDTQYF TGTGCCAGCAGCCGGACAGCTGCCGCTAGCACAGATACGCAGTATTTT
- TRBD2 16 TRBJ2-2 TRBV11-2 CASSSLAGGPPGELFF TGTGCCAGCAGCTCGTTAGCGGGAGGGCCCCCCGGGGAGCTGTTTTTT
once TRBD1 14 TRBJ1-1 TRBV5-6 CASNPGTVNTEAFF TGTGCCAGCAACCCCGGGACAGTTAACACTGAAGCTTTCTTT
- TRBD2 14 TRBJ2-5 TRBV19 CASSMSGLGETQYF TGTGCCAGTAGTATGAGCGGACTAGGGGAGACCCAGTACTTC
- TRBD2 14 TRBJ2-1 TRBV2 CASRLAGGINEQFF TGTGCCAGCAGACTAGCGGGAGGGATAAATGAGCAGTTCTTC
- TRBD2 15 TRBJ2-3 TRBV27 CASGGWSLSTDTQYF TGTGCCTCCGGGGGGTGGAGCCTAAGCACAGATACGCAGTATTTT
- TRBD1 19 TRBJ2-6 TRBV7-8 CASTPVGTGYPSGANVLTF TGTGCCAGCACCCCGGTTGGGACAGGCTATCCTTCTGGGGCCAACGTCCTGACTTTC
- - 14 TRBJ1-1 TRBV28 CASSPTGQNTEAFF TGTGCCAGCAGCCCTACCGGACAGAACACTGAAGCTTTCTTT
- - 13 TRBJ1-2 TRBV2 CASSETPRGGYTF TGTGCCAGCAGTGAAACGCCGCGGGGCGGCTACACCTTC
- - 14 TRBJ1-2 TRBV28 CASSLVLSGYGYTF TGTGCCAGCAGTTTAGTCTTGTCAGGGTACGGCTACACCTTC
once - 15 TRBJ2-7 TRBV28 CASRADSRPTYEQYF TGTGCCAGCAGGGCGGACAGCCGACCAACCTACGAGCAGTACTTC
few - 14 TRBJ2-5 TRBV18 CASSPYRDQETQYF TGTGCCAGCTCACCTTACAGGGACCAAGAGACCCAGTACTTC
- TRBD2 15 TRBJ2-7 TRBV28 CASSPTSGSSYEQYF TGTGCCAGCAGCCCCACTAGCGGGAGCTCCTACGAGCAGTACTTC
- TRBD1 14 TRBJ1-2 TRBV15 CATSRVRGRDGYTF TGTGCCACCAGCAGAGTCAGGGGGCGAGATGGCTACACCTTC
- TRBD2 15 TRBJ2-7 TRBV7-6 CASSLELADSYEQYF TGTGCCAGCAGCTTAGAACTAGCGGACTCCTACGAGCAGTACTTC
- TRBD2 16 TRBJ2-7 TRBV9 CASSAQGLAGPFEQYF TGTGCCAGCAGCGCACAGGGACTAGCGGGACCCTTCGAGCAGTACTTC
- - 14 TRBJ2-7 TRBV7-9 CASSWSGGRYEQYF TGTGCCAGCAGCTGGTCCGGCGGGCGATACGAGCAGTACTTC
- - 14 TRBJ1-3 TRBV6-5 CASKGVHSGNTIYF TGTGCCAGCAAGGGGGTACACTCTGGAAACACCATATATTTT
- - 11 TRBJ1-1 TRBV25-1 CASSLSREAFF TGTGCCAGCAGCCTCAGCAGGGAAGCTTTCTTT
- - 15 TRBJ2-3 TRBV5-1 CASSGGQPSTDTQYF TGCGCCAGCAGCGGCGGACAGCCTAGCACAGATACGCAGTATTTT
- - 13 TRBJ1-5 TRBV19 CASGGGIDQPQHF TGTGCCAGTGGCGGGGGTATCGATCAGCCCCAGCATTTT
- - 14 TRBJ1-1 TRBV30 CAWRGNRPWTEAFF TGTGCCTGGAGAGGGAACAGGCCTTGGACTGAAGCTTTCTTT
- - 13 TRBJ1-5 TRBV7-2 CASSSQGLGPQHF TGTGCCAGCAGCTCACAGGGTCTAGGGCCCCAGCATTTT
- TRBD2 16 TRBJ2-1 TRBV13 CASSIDSGRAYNEQFF TGTGCCAGCAGCATCGATAGCGGGAGGGCCTACAATGAGCAGTTCTTC
- TRBD1 20 TRBJ1-6 TRBV4-1 CASRRDSGTGSNIPYSPLHF TGCGCCAGCAGGCGAGATTCCGGGACAGGGTCCAATATCCCTTATTCACCCCTCCACTTT
- - 11 TRBJ1-2 TRBV20-1 CSAPGARRYTF TGCAGTGCTCCAGGGGCCCGTCGCTACACCTTC
- TRBD1 10 TRBJ1-1 TRBV30 CACGTAKAFF TGTGCCTGCGGGACAGCAAAAGCTTTCTTT
- - 20 TRBJ2-1 TRBV4-3 CASSQEYYSEASVSYNEQFF TGCGCCAGCAGCCAAGAATACTACTCAGAGGCTAGCGTTTCCTACAATGAGCAGTTCTTC
- TRBD1 19 TRBJ1-4 TRBV4-3 CASSQDVGQGVPTNEKLFF TGCGCCAGCAGCCAAGATGTAGGACAGGGTGTCCCAACTAATGAAAAACTGTTTTTT
few - 14 TRBJ1-1 TRBV2 CASSVREGDTEAFF TGTGCCAGCAGTGTTAGGGAGGGGGACACTGAAGCTTTCTTT
- TRBD2 16 TRBJ2-4 TRBV28 CASSLTGQTSGNIQYF TGTGCCAGCAGTTTAACAGGACAGACTAGCGGAAACATTCAGTACTTC
- - 13 TRBJ2-7 TRBV27 CASSFAISYEQYF TGTGCCAGCAGCTTCGCTATCTCCTACGAGCAGTACTTC
once TRBD1 15 TRBJ2-5 TRBV19 CASSNRQGPSGTQYF TGTGCCAGTAGTAATCGACAGGGGCCGTCGGGGACCCAGTACTTC
- - 15 TRBJ2-5 TRBV19 CASSPGTGWGETQYF TGTGCCAGTAGCCCTGGGACTGGATGGGGGGAGACCCAGTACTTC
- TRBD2 16 TRBJ2-1 TRBV5-1 CASSARAGGGTSEQFF TGCGCCAGCAGCGCCCGAGCGGGAGGGGGTACATCTGAGCAGTTCTTC
- - 14 TRBJ1-5 TRBV25-1 CASSETNTNQPQHF TGTGCCAGCAGTGAAACAAACACCAATCAGCCCCAGCATTTT
- - 13 TRBJ2-3 TRBV7-3 CASSPLPGDTQYF TGTGCCAGCAGCCCTCTCCCCGGAGATACGCAGTATTTT
once - 14 TRBJ1-1 TRBV6-6 CASSYSMGATEAFF TGTGCCAGCAGTTACTCGATGGGGGCCACTGAAGCTTTCTTT
- TRBD2 16 TRBJ2-2 TRBV5-1 CASSDGTSGSVGELFF TGCGCCAGCAGTGACGGGACTAGCGGGAGCGTCGGGGAGCTGTTTTTT
- - 14 TRBJ2-7 TRBV4-2 CASRQRREAYEQYF TGTGCCAGCAGACAAAGACGGGAAGCGTACGAGCAGTACTTC
- TRBD1 15 TRBJ2-5 TRBV28 CASSLWATGEETQYF TGTGCCAGCAGTTTGTGGGCCACAGGGGAAGAGACCCAGTACTTC
few - 12 TRBJ2-7 TRBV5-6 CASSFKYSEQYF TGTGCCAGCAGCTTCAAGTACTCGGAGCAGTACTTC
- - 12 TRBJ1-1 TRBV9 CASSVEAGETFF TGTGCCAGCAGCGTAGAGGCAGGGGAAACTTTCTTT
- - 13 TRBJ2-3 TRBV6-5 CASSYASTDTQYF TGTGCCAGCAGTTACGCGAGCACAGATACGCAGTATTTT
once - 13 TRBJ2-5 TRBV5-6 CASSLALGETQYF TGTGCCAGCAGCTTGGCCCTCGGAGAGACCCAGTACTTC
- TRBD2 12 TRBJ2-7 TRBV7-2 CASSGGSYEQYF TGTGCCAGCAGCGGCGGGAGCTACGAGCAGTACTTC
- - 13 TRBJ2-3 TRBV7-9 CASSQLPTDTQYF TGTGCCAGCAGCCAGTTACCCACAGATACGCAGTATTTT
- TRBD1 16 TRBJ1-1 TRBV28 CASSLLDRGRNTEAFF TGTGCCAGCAGTTTGTTGGACAGGGGGCGCAACACTGAAGCTTTCTTT
- TRBD1 13 TRBJ1-1 TRBV10-3 CAISHTGDTEAFF TGTGCCATCAGTCACACAGGGGACACTGAAGCTTTCTTT
- - 19 TRBJ1-3 TRBV5-5 CASSSLSSWETGTGNTIYF TGTGCCAGCAGCTCCCTCTCCTCGTGGGAGACTGGGACTGGAAACACCATATATTTT
- - 17 TRBJ2-2 TRBV27 CASSGRGTLLRAGELFF TGTGCCAGCAGTGGACGCGGGACCTTACTCCGGGCCGGGGAGCTGTTTTTT
once - 14 TRBJ1-1 TRBV7-3 CASSRLGANTEAFF TGTGCCAGCAGCCGTCTTGGGGCGAACACTGAAGCTTTCTTT
- - 14 TRBJ2-5 TRBV11-2 CASSLDGQLETQYF TGTGCCAGCAGCTTAGATGGACAGCTAGAGACCCAGTACTTC
- TRBD2 15 TRBJ2-1 TRBV9 CASSVAPGGSIEQFF TGTGCCAGCAGCGTAGCCCCGGGAGGGAGTATTGAGCAGTTCTTC